Listed below are T cell receptor beta chains from one sample, sequenced in a study of tumor-infiltrating lymphocytes in primary liver carcinoma. TCRdb fed the multiplex PCR reads into MiXCR, producing one record per CDR3 protein. The sample shows 100,000 to 150,000 distinct CDR3 sequences, 60% to 80% of them seen only once. The material sequenced was liver tumor tissue from sampling region 3. The receptor source for this set is a woman aged 55-70 years with primary liver carcinoma and hepatitis B virus infection. CDR3s include the opening cysteine and the closing phenylalanine or tryptophan. D genes are given only for firm matches. Part of the rows lack a size; the others show once, few, many or a class for expanded clones.

TRBV5-1	many	-	TRBJ1-2	TGCGCCAGCAGCGCAGGACGGGATAACTATGGCTACACCTTC	CASSAGRDNYGYTF
TRBV6-6	-	-	TRBJ2-2	TGTGTCAGCACATCCCCGGGGCCCGCAGGGACCGGGGAGCTGTTTTTT	CVSTSPGPAGTGELFF
TRBV29-1	many	-	TRBJ2-1	TGCAGCGACAGGATTGATTACAATGAGCAGTTCTTC	CSDRIDYNEQFF
TRBV2	-	-	TRBJ2-7	TGTACCAGCAAGAAGGACAGCTCCTACGAGCAGTACTTC	CTSKKDSSYEQYF
TRBV6-2/TRBV6-3	many	-	TRBJ2-7	TGTGCCAGCAGTTACGACCAGGCGACCTACGAGCAGTACTTC	CASSYDQATYEQYF
TRBV5-4	many	TRBD2	TRBJ2-3	TGTGCCAGCAGCTTGGCGGGGACTAGCGGGAGTCGGCTCAGCGATACGCAGTATTTT	CASSLAGTSGSRLSDTQYF
TRBV11-2	-	-	TRBJ2-3	TGTGCCAGCAGCATAGGGCTTCCCACAGTTACGCGGTATTTT	CASSIGLPTVTRYF
TRBV29-1	-	TRBD2	TRBJ2-1	TGCAGCATTGGAGTAGCGGGGATGTACAATGAGCAGTTCTTC	CSIGVAGMYNEQFF
TRBV4-2	-	-	TRBJ2-5	TGTGTCAGCAGCCAAGGCCTGACTAGAGGGTACCAAGAGACCCAGTACTTC	CVSSQGLTRGYQETQYF
TRBV20-1	-	TRBD2	TRBJ2-3	TGCAGTGCTAGGGGACGGGAGGCCAGAACCACAGATACGCAGTATTTT	CSARGREARTTDTQYF
TRBV12-3/TRBV12-4	-	-	TRBJ1-2	TGTGCCAGCAGTCGAGGGAAAGGCTTTGGCTACACCTTC	CASSRGKGFGYTF
TRBV7-3	-	-	TRBJ2-5	TGTGCCAGCAGCAAACAGGCTTGGGGGGAGACCCAGTACTTC	CASSKQAWGETQYF
TRBV11-1	-	-	TRBJ2-2	TGTGCCAGCAGCTTAAAGGTTCAGGGAAGGAAGTGCACCGGGGAGTTGTTTTTT	CASSLKVQGRKCTGELFF
TRBV28	-	TRBD2	TRBJ2-7	TGTGCCAGCAGAGGCCACGGGGGGGGCGTTTCTCCCTACGAGCAGTACTTC	CASRGHGGGVSPYEQYF
TRBV7-2	many	TRBD2	TRBJ2-1	TGTGCCAGCAGCCCTAAGACTAGCGGGAGAAGGGGTGAGCAGTTCTTC	CASSPKTSGRRGEQFF
TRBV11-2	medium-sized	-	TRBJ1-4	TGTGCCAGCAGCTTAGTGGTGGGGACGAGAACTAATGAAAAACTGTTTTTT	CASSLVVGTRTNEKLFF
TRBV12-3/TRBV12-4	-	TRBD2	TRBJ2-2	TGTGCCACTAGTCCCAACAGCGGGAGACTGGGCGGGGAGCTGTTTTTT	CATSPNSGRLGGELFF
TRBV28	-	-	TRBJ2-7	TGTGCCAGCAGCTCTACCCGTGGGCACCAGCCTGGGCGCCTCTACGAGCAGTACTTC	CASSSTRGHQPGRLYEQYF
TRBV7-3	few	-	TRBJ1-1	TGTGCCAGTAGCTTAACCCCGGACCCAGGGACTGAAGCTTTCTTT	CASSLTPDPGTEAFF
TRBV29-1	medium-sized	TRBD2	TRBJ2-3	TGCAGCGTCACTAGCGGTAGCACAGATACGCAGTATTTT	CSVTSGSTDTQYF
TRBV29-1	-	-	TRBJ1-2	TGCAGCGCTGTTAGCGGGACTGGCTATGGCTACACCTTC	CSAVSGTGYGYTF
TRBV11-3	-	-	TRBJ2-3	TGCGTCAGCAGCTTGCGGGGAATCACAGATACGCAGTATTTT	CVSSLRGITDTQYF
TRBV11-2	-	-	TRBJ2-2	TGTACCAGCGGCTTGGGCGGGATGGACACCGGGGAGCTGTTTTTT	CTSGLGGMDTGELFF
TRBV20-1	few	TRBD1	TRBJ2-3	TGCAGTGTGCCCCAGGGGGCGCGAGATACGCAGTATTTT	CSVPQGARDTQYF
TRBV6-6	many	TRBD1	TRBJ2-7	TGTGCCAGCAGTTACACAGAGGGGGCCGAGCAGTACTTC	CASSYTEGAEQYF
TRBV6-5	many	-	TRBJ2-5	TGTGCCAGCGGCACCGCGGTGGGGGAGACCCAGTACTTC	CASGTAVGETQYF
TRBV28	many	-	TRBJ1-6	TGTGCCAGCAGTTTGGGGTCGAGGTTTGGGGGAAATTCACCCCTCCACTTT	CASSLGSRFGGNSPLHF
TRBV11-1	-	TRBD2	TRBJ2-7	TGTGCCAGCAGCTGGGGAGGGACGAGGAGCTACGAGCAGTACTTC	CASSWGGTRSYEQYF
TRBV20-1	-	TRBD1	TRBJ2-7	TGCAGTGCTAGGCTGGGACAGGGCTACGAGCAGTACTTC	CSARLGQGYEQYF
TRBV11-2	-	-	TRBJ2-7	TGTGCCAGCAGCTTAAGGAGACGGGGATACGGGCAGTACTTC	CASSLRRRGYGQYF
TRBV18	-	TRBD1	TRBJ1-2	TGTGCCAGCTCTCTTGACAGGGAGTATGGCTACACCTTC	CASSLDREYGYTF
TRBV29-1	-	-	TRBJ1-1	TGTAGCGAAGGGGATGAAGCTTTCTTT	CSEGDEAFF
TRBV6-6	many	-	TRBJ2-7	TGTGCCAACGTTGGAGGGTGCTCCTACGAGCAGTACTTC	CANVGGCSYEQYF
TRBV5-1	many	-	TRBJ1-2	TGCGCCAGCAGTCCTGAGGACAGCAAGTACTATGGCTACACCTTC	CASSPEDSKYYGYTF
TRBV29-1	-	-	TRBJ2-7	-	CTVGGGSYEQYF
TRBV12-3/TRBV12-4	-	-	TRBJ2-1	TGTGCCAGCAGCTTCAGGACTAACGGGATTACTGAGTACAATGAGCAGTTCTTC	CASSFRTNGITEYNEQFF
TRBV12-3/TRBV12-4	-	-	TRBJ2-1	TGTGTCAACAGTTTAGTACAGGGTGGGGGCAATGAACAGTTCTTC	CVNSLVQGGGNEQFF
TRBV12-3/TRBV12-4	-	-	TRBJ1-1	TGTGCCAGTAGTTTATCGGGGGGCAGGGTTTTCTTT	CASSLSGGRVFF
TRBV28	-	-	TRBJ2-5	TGTGCCAGCAGTCTGCCGGGACAAGCGGTCCAAGAGACCCAGTACTTC	CASSLPGQAVQETQYF
TRBV7-3	-	-	TRBJ1-1	TGTGCGAGCAGCCTCCACCCCGGGGGGCGGAACACTGAAGCTTTCTTT	CASSLHPGGRNTEAFF
TRBV29-1	-	-	TRBJ2-1	TGCAGTGTTGGGGAGTCTGGCGGAACATACAATGAGCAGTTCTTC	CSVGESGGTYNEQFF
TRBV12-3/TRBV12-4	many	TRBD1	TRBJ2-2	TGTGCCAGCAGTACCTGGACAGGGGGTAACACCGGGGAGCTGTTTTTT	CASSTWTGGNTGELFF
TRBV6-5	-	TRBD1	TRBJ2-4	TGTGTCAGCAGTCTCATACCAATCCTTTCAGGGGGTCTGGCCAAAAACATTCAGTACTTC	CVSSLIPILSGGLAKNIQYF
TRBV11-1	many	-	TRBJ2-6	TGTGCCAGCAGCCGGACCGGACGAATCTCTGGGGCCAACGTCCTGACTTTC	CASSRTGRISGANVLTF
TRBV11-2	-	TRBD2	TRBJ2-1	TGTATCAGTAGCTGGACTAGCGGGGCAGAGCAGTTCTTC	CISSWTSGAEQFF
TRBV19	-	TRBD1	TRBJ2-7	TGTGCCAGTAGTCCCCGACAGGGGAGTATACCTGAGCAGTACTTC	CASSPRQGSIPEQYF
TRBV10-3	-	-	TRBJ2-7	TGTGCCATCAGTAAGACCGGGAACGAACAGTACTTC	CAISKTGNEQYF
TRBV20-1	-	TRBD2	TRBJ2-1	TGCAGTACTGTGGTAGCGGGAGACAGATCCCCCACCAATGAGCAGTTCTTC	CSTVVAGDRSPTNEQFF
TRBV4-1	many	-	TRBJ2-3	TGCGCCAGCAGCCCCTTACCCTCCACCACAGATACGCAGTATTTT	CASSPLPSTTDTQYF
TRBV12-3/TRBV12-4	many	TRBD2	TRBJ2-7	TGTGCCAGCGGGGTGGGGGGGATAATATACGAGCAGTACTTC	CASGVGGIIYEQYF
TRBV6-6	once	-	TRBJ1-5	TGTGCCAGCAGTTACCTCACCGGGGGAGGTTTTCAGCCCCAGCATTTT	CASSYLTGGGFQPQHF
TRBV6-5	many	TRBD1	TRBJ2-1	TGTGCCAGCGGGCCGAGGGACAGAAGAATCAATGAGCAGTTCTTC	CASGPRDRRINEQFF
TRBV11-3	-	-	TRBJ2-1	TGTGCCAGCAGTACCCGGGGCTACAATGAGCACTTCTTC	CASSTRGYNEHFF
TRBV11-2	-	-	TRBJ2-5	TGTGCCAGCAGCTTAGGGGCCCGACGAGAGACCCAGTACTTC	CASSLGARRETQYF
TRBV5-1	-	-	TRBJ1-1	TGCGCCAGCAGCCCTCAAGTAGACACTGGAGCTTTCTTT	CASSPQVDTGAFF